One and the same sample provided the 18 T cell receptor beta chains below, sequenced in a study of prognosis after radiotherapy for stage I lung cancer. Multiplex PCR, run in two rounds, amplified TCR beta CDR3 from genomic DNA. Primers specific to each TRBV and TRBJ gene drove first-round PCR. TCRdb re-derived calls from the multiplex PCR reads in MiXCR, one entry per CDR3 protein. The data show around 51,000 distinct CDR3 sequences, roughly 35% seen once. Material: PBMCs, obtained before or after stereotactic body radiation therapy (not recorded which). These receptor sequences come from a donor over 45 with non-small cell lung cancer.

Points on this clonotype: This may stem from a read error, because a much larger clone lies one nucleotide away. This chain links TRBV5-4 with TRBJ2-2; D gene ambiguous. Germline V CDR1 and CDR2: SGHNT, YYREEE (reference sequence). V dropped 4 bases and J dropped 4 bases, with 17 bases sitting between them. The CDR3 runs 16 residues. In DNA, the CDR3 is TGTGCCAGCAGCCCGGTGGGTCCTAAGAGCACCGGGGAGCTGTTTTTT. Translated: CASSPVGPKSTGELFF.

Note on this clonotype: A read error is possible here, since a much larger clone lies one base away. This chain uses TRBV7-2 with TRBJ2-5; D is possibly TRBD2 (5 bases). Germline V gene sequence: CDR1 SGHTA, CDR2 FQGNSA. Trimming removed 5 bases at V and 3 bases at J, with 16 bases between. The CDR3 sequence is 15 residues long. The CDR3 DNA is TGTGCCAGCAGCCCGTCGAGACTAAGCAAAGAGACCCAGTACTTC. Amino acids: CASSPSRLSKETQYF. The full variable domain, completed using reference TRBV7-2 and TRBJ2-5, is GAGVSQSPSNKVTEKGKDVELRCDPISGHTALYWYRQSLGQGLEFLIYFQGNSAPDKSGLPSDRFSAERTGGSVSTLTIQRTQQEDSAVYLCASSPSRLSKETQYFGPGTRLLVL.

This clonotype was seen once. The CDR3 sequence is CASRLVTGNGYGYTF. The DNA for the CDR3 is TGTGCCAGCAGACTCGTCACAGGGAATGGATATGGCTACACCTTC. The genes are TRBV6-1 and TRBJ1-2, with D perhaps matching TRBD1 (6 bases). The CDR3 spans 15 residues. CDR1 is MNHNS and CDR2 is SASEGT in the germline V gene. V was clipped by 6 bases and J by 5 bases, with 19 bases between them.

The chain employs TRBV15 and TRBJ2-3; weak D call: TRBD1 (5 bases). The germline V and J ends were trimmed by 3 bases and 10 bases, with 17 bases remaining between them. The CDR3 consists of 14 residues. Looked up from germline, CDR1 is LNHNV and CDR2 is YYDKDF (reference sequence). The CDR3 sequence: CATSRNGASNSQYF. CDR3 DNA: TGTGCCACCAGCAGGAATGGGGCCTCAAATTCGCAGTATTTT.

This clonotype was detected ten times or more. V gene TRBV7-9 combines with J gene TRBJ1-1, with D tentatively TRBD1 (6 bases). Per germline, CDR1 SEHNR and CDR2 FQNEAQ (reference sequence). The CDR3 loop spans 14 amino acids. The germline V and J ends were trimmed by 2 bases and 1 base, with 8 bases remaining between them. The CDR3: CASSLRGQNTEAFF. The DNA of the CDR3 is TGTGCCAGCAGCTTACGGGGGCAGAACACTGAAGCTTTCTTT.

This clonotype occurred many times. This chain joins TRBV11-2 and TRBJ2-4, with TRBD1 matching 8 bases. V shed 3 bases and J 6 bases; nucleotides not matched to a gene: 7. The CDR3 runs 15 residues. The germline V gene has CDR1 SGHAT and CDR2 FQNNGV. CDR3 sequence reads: CASSFTRGPGNIQYF. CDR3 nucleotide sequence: TGTGCCAGCAGCTTCACCAGGGGGCCGGGAAACATTCAGTACTTC.

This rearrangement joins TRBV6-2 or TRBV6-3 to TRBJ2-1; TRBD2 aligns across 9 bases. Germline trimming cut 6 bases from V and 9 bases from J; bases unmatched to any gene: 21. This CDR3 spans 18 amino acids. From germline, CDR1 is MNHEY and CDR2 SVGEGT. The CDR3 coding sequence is TGTGCCAGCAGACTAGGTAGCGGGAGCCGCCGGGGACTCAGTGAGCAGTTCTTC. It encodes CASRLGSGSRRGLSEQFF.

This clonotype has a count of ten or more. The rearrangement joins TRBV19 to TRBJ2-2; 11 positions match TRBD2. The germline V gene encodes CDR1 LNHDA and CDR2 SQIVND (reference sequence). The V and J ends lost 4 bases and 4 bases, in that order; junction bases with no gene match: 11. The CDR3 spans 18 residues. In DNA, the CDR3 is TGTGCCAGTAGTACCTTAGCGGGAGGGCCAAGTCCCACCGGGGAGCTGTTTTTT. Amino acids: CASSTLAGGPSPTGELFF.

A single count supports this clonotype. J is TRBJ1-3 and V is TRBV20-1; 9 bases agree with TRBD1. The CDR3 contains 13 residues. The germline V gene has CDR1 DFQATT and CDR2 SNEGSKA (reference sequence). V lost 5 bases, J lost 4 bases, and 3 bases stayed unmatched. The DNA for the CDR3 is TGCAGTGCTTGGGGACAGGGCGGAAACACCATATATTTT. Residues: CSAWGQGGNTIYF.

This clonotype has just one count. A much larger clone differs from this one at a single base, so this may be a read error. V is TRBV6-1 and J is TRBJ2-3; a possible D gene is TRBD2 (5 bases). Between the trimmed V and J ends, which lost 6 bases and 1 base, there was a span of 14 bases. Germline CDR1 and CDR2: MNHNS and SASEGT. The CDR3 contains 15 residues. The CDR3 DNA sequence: TGTGCCAGCAGCGGAGGAGCGGTGGGCACAGATACGCAGTATTTT. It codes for CASSGGAVGTDTQYF.

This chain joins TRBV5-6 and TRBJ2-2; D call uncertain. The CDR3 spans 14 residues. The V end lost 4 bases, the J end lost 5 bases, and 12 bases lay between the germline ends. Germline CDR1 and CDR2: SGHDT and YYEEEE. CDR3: CASSPTRITGELFF. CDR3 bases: TGTGCCAGCAGCCCCACTCGGATAACCGGGGAGCTGTTTTTT.

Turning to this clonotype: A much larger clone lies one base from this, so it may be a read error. The CDR3 protein is CASSPSSGETQYF. The CDR3 region has the DNA TGTGCCAGCAGCCCGTCTAGCGGGGAGACCCAGTACTTC. The chain combines TRBV28 with TRBJ2-5, with 8 bases identical to TRBD2. The V segment lost 6 bases and the J segment 5 bases; nucleotides outside the gene matches: 5. The CDR3 loop spans 13 amino acids. Germline CDR1 is MDHEN and CDR2 is SYDVKM.

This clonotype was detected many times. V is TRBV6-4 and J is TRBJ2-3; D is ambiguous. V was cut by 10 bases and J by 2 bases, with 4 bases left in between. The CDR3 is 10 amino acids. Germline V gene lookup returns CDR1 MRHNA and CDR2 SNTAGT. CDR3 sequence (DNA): TGTGCCAAAATCACAGATACGCAGTATTTT. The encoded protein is CAKITDTQYF.

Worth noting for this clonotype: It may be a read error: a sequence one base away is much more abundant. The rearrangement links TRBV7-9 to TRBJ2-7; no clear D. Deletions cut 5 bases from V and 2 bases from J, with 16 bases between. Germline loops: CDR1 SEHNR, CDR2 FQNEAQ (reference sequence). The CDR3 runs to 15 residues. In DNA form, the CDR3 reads TGTGCCAGCAGCGCCCAGATTGCAGGAGCCTACGAGCAGTACTTC. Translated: CASSAQIAGAYEQYF.

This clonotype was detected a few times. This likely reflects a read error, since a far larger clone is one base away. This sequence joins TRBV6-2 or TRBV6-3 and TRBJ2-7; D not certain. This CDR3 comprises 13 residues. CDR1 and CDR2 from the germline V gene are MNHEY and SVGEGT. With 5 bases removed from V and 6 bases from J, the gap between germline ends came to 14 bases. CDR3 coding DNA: TGTGCCAGCAGTGTAGATCCCTACGGCGAGCAGTACTTC. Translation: CASSVDPYGEQYF.

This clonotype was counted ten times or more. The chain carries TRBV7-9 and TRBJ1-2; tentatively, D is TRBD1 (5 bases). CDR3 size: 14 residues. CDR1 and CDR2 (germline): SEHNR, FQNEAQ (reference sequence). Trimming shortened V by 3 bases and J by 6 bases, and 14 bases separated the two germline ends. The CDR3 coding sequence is TGTGCCAGCAGCTTCGCCCTTCAAGGGGATGGCTACACCTTC. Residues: CASSFALQGDGYTF. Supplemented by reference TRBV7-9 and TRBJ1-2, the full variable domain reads DTGVSQNPRHKITKRGQNVTFRCDPISEHNRLYWYRQTLGQGPEFLTYFQNEAQLEKSRLLSDRFSAERPKGSFSTLEIQRTEQGDSAMYLCASSFALQGDGYTFGSGTRLTVV.

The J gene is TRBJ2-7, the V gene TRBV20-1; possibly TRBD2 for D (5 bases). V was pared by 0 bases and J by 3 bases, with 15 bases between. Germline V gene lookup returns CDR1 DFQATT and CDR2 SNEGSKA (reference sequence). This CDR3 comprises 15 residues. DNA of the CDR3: TGCAGTGCTAGAGATAGTGACAACGGAGGCTACGAGCAGTACTTC. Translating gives CSARDSDNGGYEQYF.

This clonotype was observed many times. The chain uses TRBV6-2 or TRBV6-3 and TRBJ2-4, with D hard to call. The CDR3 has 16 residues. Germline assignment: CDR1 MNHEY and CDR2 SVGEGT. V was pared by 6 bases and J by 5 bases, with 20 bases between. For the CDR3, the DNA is TGTGCCAGCAGGGGTCTCTCGCGTCTGGGCCAAAACATTCAGTACTTC. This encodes CASRGLSRLGQNIQYF.